The subject of this entry is one T cell receptor beta chain. The target antigen is unknown. The sample belongs to a study of type 1 regulatory T cells. Turning to the study itself: This in vitro CD4 product, T-allo10, is enriched for Tr1 cells and alloantigen-specific.

The CDR3 spans 16 residues. The V and J ends lost 2 bases and 2 bases respectively, with 15 bases between them. Germline V CDR1 and CDR2: MNHEY, SMNVEV (reference sequence). One entry per CDR3 protein results from TCRdb running MiXCR on the reads. The table records about 65,000 distinct CDR3 sequences, nearly 50% of them present only once. Findings and caveats of the study: Compared with non-type 1 regulatory T cells, type 1 regulatory T cells showed a more restricted TCR repertoire.

Sequenced: cultured non-Tr1 T cells, either the whole culture or a sorted T cell fraction (not recorded which). The V call is TRBV27, the J call TRBJ1-1; D might be TRBD1 (5 bases). The receptor's source is a human donor in good health. This chain's CDR3 is CASSLKPPGLNTEAFF. The CDR3 DNA sequence: TGTGCCAGCAGTTTAAAACCCCCAGGGCTAAACACTGAAGCTTTCTTT.